These 22 T cell receptor beta chains originate from one sample sequenced in a study of OX40 agonist ivuxolimab in advanced cancers. TCRdb keeps only in-frame clones here, not all; method: immunoSEQ multiplex PCR. The sample holds fewer than 85,000 clones, approximately 80% seen once. Sequencing used CD4+ or CD8+ T cells sorted from blood, obtained in a trial of the OX40 agonist ivuxolimab. These TCRs come from an adult with an advanced solid tumor such as melanoma, head and neck, liver or kidney cancer.

As for this clone: This sample includes further DNA sequences coding for the same CDR3. The V and J genes are TRBV7-2 and TRBJ1-1; TRBD1 might be the D (6 bases). Germline V gives CDR1 SGHTA, CDR2 FQGNSA. CDR3 size: 16 residues. Trimming took off 5 bases at V and 1 base at J, with 17 bases between the two ends. CDR3 in amino acids: CASSPGGGRTNTEAFF. Written as DNA, the CDR3 is TGTGCCAGCAGCCCCGGGGGCGGCAGGACGAACACTGAAGCTTTCTTT. The full variable domain, its missing parts supplied by reference TRBV7-2 and TRBJ1-1, is GAGVSQSPSNKVTEKGKDVELRCDPISGHTALYWYRQSLGQGLEFLIYFQGNSAPDKSGLPSDRFSAERTGGSVSTLTIQRTQQEDSAVYLCASSPGGGRTNTEAFFGQGTRLTVV.

This clone was observed once. The rearrangement joins TRBV6-6 to TRBJ2-7; either TRBD1 or TRBD2 may fit D (7 bases each). Per germline, CDR1 MNHNY and CDR2 SVGAGI (reference sequence). V shed 8 bases and J shed 5 bases, with 25 bases lying between them. This CDR3 region has 16 residues. This CDR3 is CASVDRETSRGDEQYF. The CDR3 DNA reads as TGTGCCAGCGTCGACAGGGAGACCTCCCGGGGGGACGAGCAGTACTTC.

This clone has more than one count but fewer than ten. The chain carries TRBV19 and TRBJ1-1; no reliable D call. The CDR3 length is 15 residues. Germline CDR1 is LNHDA and CDR2 is SQIVND (reference sequence). V was pared by 2 bases and J by 4 bases, with 14 bases between. CDR3 amino acids: CASSISAALGTEAFF. CDR3 nucleotide sequence: TGTGCCAGTAGTATATCAGCGGCATTGGGCACTGAAGCTTTCTTT.

As DNA, the CDR3 is TGTGCCAGCCGGACAGGGGAAGGTGAAAAACTGTTTTTT. This sequence encodes CASRTGEGEKLFF. The chain combines TRBV6-1 with TRBJ1-4; 9 bases align to TRBD1. The germline CDR1 and CDR2 sequences are MNHNS and SASEGT. The CDR3 contains 13 residues. Losses at the gene ends were 8 bases for V and 7 bases for J; bases not matched to a gene: 5.

The CDR3 sequence: CASRKGQGGDEQFF. The DNA of the CDR3 is TGTGCCAGCAGGAAGGGACAGGGAGGTGATGAGCAGTTCTTC. The genes are TRBV2 and TRBJ2-1; 9 nucleotides align to TRBD1. Per the germline V gene, CDR1 is SNHLY and CDR2 is FYNNEI. With V trimmed by 6 bases and J by 8 bases, 8 bases remained unmatched. This CDR3 is built from 14 residues.

This clone was observed a few times. The V gene is TRBV4-1, the J gene TRBJ2-5; a possible D gene is TRBD2 (6 bases). The CDR3 is 14 amino acids. V lost 4 bases to trimming and J lost 5 bases, with 14 bases between them. The germline V gene has CDR1 MGHRA and CDR2 YSYEKL. CDR3 protein: CASSLAAAGETQYF. The DNA of the CDR3 is TGCGCCAGCAGCCTGGCAGCGGCGGGGGAGACCCAGTACTTC.

The V and J genes are TRBV10-3 and TRBJ2-7; tentative D call: TRBD2 (6 bases). The germline gives CDR1 ENHRY, CDR2 SYGVKD. The length of the CDR3 is 13 residues. Deletions cut 3 bases from V and 3 bases from J, with 9 bases between. The CDR3 DNA follows: TGTGCCATCAGTGACGGGGGAGGCTACGAGCAGTACTTC. This sequence encodes CAISDGGGYEQYF.

The chain joins TRBV12-2 to TRBJ1-5. TRBV12-2 is a documented pseudogene. This CDR3 comprises 16 residues. The CDR3 spells CASRFVGRYRNQPQHF. The CDR3 DNA is TGTGCAAGTCGCTTCGTCGGCCGCTATCGCAATCAGCCCCAGCATTTT.

The V and J genes are TRBV9 and TRBJ2-7, with D uncertain. Germline CDR1 SGDLS, CDR2 YYNGEE. The CDR3 contains 13 residues. Trimming cost V 0 bases and J 6 bases, with 10 bases left between them. CDR3 loop: CASSVVGSPEQYF. The DNA of the CDR3 is TGTGCCAGCAGCGTAGTGGGGTCCCCCGAGCAGTACTTC.

The chain couples TRBV2 to TRBJ2-7, with D possibly TRBD2 on 5 matching bases. The germline CDR1 and CDR2 sequences are SNHLY and FYNNEI. The CDR3 totals 13 residues. V lost 5 bases and J 2 bases, leaving 10 bases between the germline ends. As DNA, the CDR3 is TGTGCCAGCAGTTACGGGATTCCCTACGAGCAGTACTTC. Protein: CASSYGIPYEQYF.

The chain couples TRBV9 to TRBJ2-2; 8 bases are a match to TRBD2. Germline V gives CDR1 SGDLS, CDR2 YYNGEE. The CDR3 runs to 16 residues. Trimming removed 0 bases from V and 5 bases from J; junction bases left unmatched: 6. CDR3 DNA: TGTGCCAGCAGCGTAGGGGCCCGGGAGGGAACCGGGGAGCTGTTTTTT. Residues: CASSVGAREGTGELFF.

This clone was picked up a small number of times. The CDR3 reads CASSIWGEGRPQHF. The CDR3 DNA is TGTGCCAGTAGTATCTGGGGCGAGGGGCGGCCCCAGCATTTT. The genes are TRBV19 and TRBJ1-5; D might be TRBD1 (5 bases). Germline CDR1 is LNHDA and CDR2 is SQIVND (reference sequence). V lost 3 bases, J lost 9 bases, and 15 bases lay in between. This CDR3 contains 14 residues.

The gene calls are TRBV30 and TRBJ2-3, with TRBD2 matching over 16 bases. With 4 bases clipped from V and 3 bases from J, the junction kept 10 bases outside the gene matches. In germline, CDR1 is GTSNPN, CDR2 SVGIG (reference sequence). The CDR3 has 18 amino acids. The CDR3 sequence is CAWTLGTSGGAGTDTQYF. CDR3 DNA: TGTGCCTGGACCCTAGGGACTAGCGGGGGGGCTGGTACAGATACGCAGTATTTT.

The table lists this clone with a few counts. The rearrangement joins TRBV11-2 to TRBJ2-7; the match to TRBD1 covers 8 bases. Trimming removed 0 bases from V and 6 bases from J; junction bases left unmatched: 7. Germline V lookup: CDR1 SGHAT, CDR2 FQNNGV. The CDR3 runs 15 residues. The CDR3 is CASSLDGSGGVEQYF. CDR3 nucleotides: TGTGCCAGCAGCTTAGACGGTTCAGGGGGCGTCGAGCAGTACTTC. Full variable domain (outside the CDR3, taken from reference TRBV11-2 and TRBJ2-7): EAGVAQSPRYKIIEKRQSVAFWCNPISGHATLYWYQQILGQGPKLLIQFQNNGVVDDSQLPKDRFSAERLKGVDSTLKIQPAKLEDSAVYLCASSLDGSGGVEQYFGPGTRLTVT.

The chain uses TRBV9 and TRBJ2-5, with TRBD2 matching over 7 bases. This CDR3 is built from 16 residues. V was clipped by 2 bases and J by 1 base; unmatched bases: 8. From germline, CDR1 is SGDLS and CDR2 YYNGEE. CDR3 DNA sequence: TGTGCCAGCAGCGTTCAAATGACTAGCCCCCAAGAGACCCAGTACTTC. It encodes CASSVQMTSPQETQYF.

This chain connects TRBV7-2 to TRBJ2-7; D is ambiguous. This CDR3 contains 16 residues. Germline V gene data show CDR1 as SGHTA and CDR2 as FQGNSA. V lost 1 base to trimming and J lost 7 bases, with 20 bases between them. Here the CDR3 DNA reads TGTGCCAGCAGCTTAGTGCCGGGCGGCTTCGGTAGGGAGCAGTACTTC. It yields the protein CASSLVPGGFGREQYF.

The chain carries TRBV4-2 and TRBJ2-2, with 8 bases identical to TRBD2. The germline V gene encodes CDR1 LGHNA and CDR2 YNFKEQ. V lost 0 bases to trimming and J lost 2 bases; unmatched junction nucleotides: 2. The CDR3 extends over 16 amino acids. The CDR3 nucleotides read TGTGCCAGCAGCCAAGACGGGACTAGTAACACCGGGGAGCTGTTTTTT. Its translation: CASSQDGTSNTGELFF.

J is TRBJ1-6 and V is TRBV28, with TRBD1 identical over 9 bases. The CDR3 consists of 17 residues. With V trimmed by 2 bases and J by 8 bases, 10 bases remained unmatched. Per germline, CDR1 MDHEN and CDR2 SYDVKM. Written as DNA, the CDR3 is TGTGCCAGCAGTTTAGTGGTGGGACAGGGAGGTTATTCACCCCTCCACTTT. This gives the protein CASSLVVGQGGYSPLHF.

The J gene is TRBJ2-3, the V gene TRBV7-9; D gene unclear. Trimming took 8 bases from V and 0 from J, leaving 12 bases between them. The CDR3 totals 14 residues. Germline V CDR1 and CDR2: SEHNR, FQNEAQ (reference sequence). CDR3 protein: CASASGRSTDTQYF. In DNA form, the CDR3 reads TGTGCCAGCGCCTCAGGACGCAGCACAGATACGCAGTATTTT.

Here the CDR3 reads CASSSGLELNEQFF. In nucleotides, the CDR3 is TGTGCCAGCAGCTCAGGACTAGAACTTAATGAGCAGTTCTTC. The gene calls are TRBV7-3 and TRBJ2-1, with TRBD2 matching over 7 bases. V lost 4 bases to trimming and J lost 7 bases; unmatched junction nucleotides: 7. Germline loops: CDR1 SGHTA, CDR2 FQGTGA. The CDR3 is made up of 14 amino acids.

This chain joins TRBV5-1 and TRBJ2-1; D remains unclear. V gave up 0 bases and J gave up 10 bases, with 17 bases separating them. The V gene's germline CDR1 is SGHRS and CDR2 YFSETQ. The CDR3 contains 15 residues. CDR3 loop: CASSLDRAGGSEQFF. The CDR3 DNA is TGCGCCAGCAGCTTGGATCGGGCCGGTGGATCCGAGCAGTTCTTC.

V and J are TRBV7-2 and TRBJ2-2, with TRBD2 identical over 9 bases. With V trimmed by 5 bases and J by 1 base, 8 bases remained unmatched. CDR1 and CDR2 from the germline V gene are SGHTA and FQGNSA. The CDR3 consists of 17 residues. The CDR3 region is CASSPQLTSGNTGELFF. The CDR3 region has the DNA TGTGCCAGCAGCCCACAGCTGACTAGCGGGAACACCGGGGAGCTGTTTTTT.